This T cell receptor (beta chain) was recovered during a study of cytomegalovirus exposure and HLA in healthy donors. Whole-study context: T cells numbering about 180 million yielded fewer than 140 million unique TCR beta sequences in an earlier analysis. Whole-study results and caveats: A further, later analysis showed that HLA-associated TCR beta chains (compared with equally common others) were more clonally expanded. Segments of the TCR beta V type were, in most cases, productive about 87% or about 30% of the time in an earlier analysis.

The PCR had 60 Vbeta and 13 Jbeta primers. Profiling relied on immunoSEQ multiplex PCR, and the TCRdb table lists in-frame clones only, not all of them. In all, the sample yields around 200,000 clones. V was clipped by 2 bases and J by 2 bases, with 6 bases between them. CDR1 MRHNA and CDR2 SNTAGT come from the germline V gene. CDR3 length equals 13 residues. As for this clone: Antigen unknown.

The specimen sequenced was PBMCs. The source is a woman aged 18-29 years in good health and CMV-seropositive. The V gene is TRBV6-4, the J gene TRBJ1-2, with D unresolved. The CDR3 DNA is TGTGCCAGCAGTGACGCAGAAAACTATGGCTACACCTTC. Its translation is CASSDAENYGYTF.